Listed below are T cell receptor beta chains from one sample, sequenced in a study of regulatory T cells in long-lasting Graves disease. MiXCR, run by TCRdb on the multiplex PCR reads, gives a single entry per CDR3 protein. Among about 220,000 distinct CDR3 sequences listed, roughly 19% were seen once. These records were also assigned to another study, of T cells in Graves' hyperthyroidism and ophthalmopathy.

Sequencing was performed on peripheral blood mononuclear cells (PBMCs), taken at new diagnosis, from a patient treated with antithyroid drugs. The receptor set was obtained from a woman in her thirties with Graves disease. Both conserved end residues are part of each CDR3. D genes are given only for firm matches. Size values are once, few and many counts, or a class for expanded clones, and some rows have none.

v_gene	j_gene	d_gene	abundance	CDR3aa	CDR3nt
TRBV20-1	TRBJ2-1	TRBD1	-	CSASYPNGQGELNEQFF	TGCAGTGCTTCTTACCCGAATGGACAGGGGGAATTAAATGAGCAGTTCTTC
TRBV3-1	TRBJ2-1	-	-	CASSQEGASAIQREQFF	TGTGCCAGCAGCCAAGAGGGCGCTAGCGCAATCCAGAGGGAGCAGTTCTTC
TRBV2	TRBJ2-3	TRBD2	-	CASSPTSGTDTQYF	TGTGCCAGCAGTCCAACTAGCGGTACAGATACGCAGTATTTT
TRBV2	TRBJ1-1	-	-	CASTGAAGSEAFF	TGTGCCAGCACAGGCGCAGCGGGCTCTGAAGCTTTCTTT
TRBV30	TRBJ1-1	-	many	CAWSDYRAAFF	TGTGCCTGGAGCGACTACAGGGCGGCTTTCTTT
TRBV20-1	TRBJ2-4	-	many	CSVEAHWGGTSGAIQYF	TGCAGTGTCGAAGCTCATTGGGGGGGGACCTCGGGGGCCATTCAGTACTTC
TRBV2	TRBJ2-1	TRBD2	many	CASSYRLAGVGEQFF	TGTGCCAGCAGTTATAGACTAGCGGGAGTAGGAGAGCAGTTCTTC
TRBV15	TRBJ2-1	TRBD2	many	CATSREAGAYNEQFF	TGTGCCACCAGCAGAGAGGCGGGGGCCTACAATGAGCAGTTCTTC
TRBV12-3/TRBV12-4	TRBJ1-3	-	few	CASSGDGGGGLIYF	TGTGCCAGCAGTGGGGACGGTGGGGGGGGGCTCATATATTTT
TRBV4-1	TRBJ2-7	TRBD2	-	CASSQRGTSGAYEQYF	TGCGCCAGCAGCCAACGGGGGACTAGCGGAGCCTACGAGCAGTACTTC
TRBV9	TRBJ1-1	TRBD1	many	CASSVGTGYMNTEAFF	TGTGCCAGCAGCGTAGGGACAGGGTATATGAACACTGAAGCTTTCTTT
TRBV3-1	TRBJ2-1	TRBD1	many	CASSQEQGREQFF	TGTGCCAGCAGCCAGGAACAGGGGAGAGAGCAGTTCTTC
TRBV6-1	TRBJ1-1	-	many	CASSPHLNTEAFF	TGTGCCAGCAGTCCACATTTGAACACTGAAGCTTTCTTT
TRBV19	TRBJ1-1	-	-	CASSILGTEAFF	TGTGCCAGTAGTATCTTGGGCACTGAAGCTTTCTTT